This TCR beta chain appears in the sequencing data of a study of blood T cells in healthy people across ages. With a J-beta primer mix and a sample-barcoded 5' primer, a second PCR ran about 6 to 11 cycles. TCRdb processed the 5' RACE reads anew with MiXCR; each CDR3 protein has one entry. The sample has some 670,000 distinct CDR3 sequences; around 52% are singletons. CDR3 length equals 15 residues. The V gene lost 4 bases and the J gene lost 2 bases, with 9 bases spanning the gap. CDR1 is LNHDA and CDR2 is SQIVND in the germline V gene (reference sequence). The sequence derives from a woman of 80 years or more in good health. The material sequenced was blood. The chain combines TRBV19 with TRBJ1-6; D possibly corresponds to TRBD1 (5 bases). CDR3 region: CASSSRETYNSPLHF. In nucleotides, the CDR3 is TGTGCCAGTAGTAGCAGGGAGACCTATAATTCACCCCTCCACTTT.